Listed below are T cell receptor beta chains from one sample, sequenced in a study of blood T cell repertoires in COVID-19. Sequencing was performed with immunoSEQ multiplex PCR; in TCRdb, only in-frame clones are kept and a portion is missing. The repertoire holds about 280,000 clones, with roughly 80% as singletons. Input material: PBMCs or T cells enriched from blood (not recorded which). The receptors derive from a man aged 35-49 years who had been exposed to COVID-19. Each CDR3 is given with its conserved first and last residue. The D gene is left open where the match is weak. Expanded clones get a size class; other rows say once, few or many, or leave the size out.

cdr3_length j_call v_call clone_size d_call cdr3_aa cdr3_nt
13 TRBJ2-5 TRBV12-3/TRBV12-4 NA TRBD1 CASSQGARETQYF TGTGCCAGCAGCCAGGGGGCTCGGGAGACCCAGTACTTC
18 TRBJ2-5 TRBV4-2 once NA CASSPRRYQAVTQETQYF TGTGCCAGCAGCCCCAGGAGGTATCAGGCGGTGACCCAAGAGACCCAGTACTTC
18 TRBJ2-7 TRBV10-2 few TRBD2 CASSLLPPGVAGFYEQYF TGCGCCAGCAGTTTACTTCCCCCCGGAGTAGCGGGCTTCTACGAGCAGTACTTC
16 TRBJ2-7 TRBV3-1/TRBV3-2 once NA CASSQDSGVGKNEQYF TGTGCCAGCAGCCAAGATAGTGGAGTCGGGAAAAACGAGCAGTACTTC
14 TRBJ2-7 TRBV5-1 once NA CASSLEAGEYEQYF TGCGCCAGCAGCTTGGAGGCAGGCGAGTACGAGCAGTACTTC
14 TRBJ2-1 TRBV7-9 once TRBD2 CASSFRTSTNEQFF TGTGCCAGCAGCTTTAGGACTAGCACAAATGAGCAGTTCTTC
19 TRBJ2-1 TRBV23-1 NA TRBD2 CASSQSTREGLWSYNEQFF TGCGCCAGCAGTCAATCTACCCGGGAGGGCCTTTGGTCGTACAATGAGCAGTTCTTC
14 TRBJ2-1 TRBV11-2 once NA CASSSSRTANEQFF TGTGCCAGCAGCTCCAGCCGGACTGCGAATGAGCAGTTCTTC
18 TRBJ2-7 TRBV10-2 NA TRBD2 CASSESYSSGSHSYEQYF TGCGCCAGCAGTGAGTCTTATTCTAGCGGGAGCCACTCCTACGAGCAGTACTTC
15 TRBJ1-5 TRBV6-5 NA NA CASGNRIPLNQPQHF TGTGCCAGCGGGAACAGGATCCCCCTCAATCAGCCCCAGCATTTT
13 TRBJ2-7 TRBV19 NA NA CASTDSFIAALYF TGTGCCAGTACTGACTCATTCATCGCTGCGCTGTACTTC
15 TRBJ1-5 TRBV18 NA TRBD1 CASSLGQASNQPQHF TGTGCCAGCTCACTTGGACAGGCTAGCAATCAGCCCCAGCATTTT
15 TRBJ2-1 TRBV7-6 NA TRBD2 CASSSPSLAGNEQFF TGTGCCAGCAGTTCTCCATCTCTAGCGGGAAATGAGCAGTTCTTC
13 TRBJ1-1 TRBV29-1 NA NA CSVGAGALREAFF TGCAGCGTTGGGGCAGGGGCGCTTCGAGAGGCTTTCTTT
14 TRBJ2-2 TRBV7-8 NA NA CASSLQWNTGELFF TGTGCCAGCAGCTTACAGTGGAACACCGGGGAGCTGTTTTTT
15 TRBJ2-5 TRBV11-2 NA NA CASSLDPGGQETQYF TGTGCCAGCAGCTTAGATCCAGGGGGGCAAGAGACCCAGTACTTC
14 TRBJ1-2 TRBV6-5 NA TRBD1 CASTVGQGAYGYTF TGTGCCAGCACCGTCGGACAGGGGGCCTATGGCTACACCTTC
15 TRBJ2-3 TRBV2 NA TRBD2 CASRSSGYSTDTQYF TGTGCCAGCAGAAGTAGCGGGTACAGCACAGATACGCAGTATTTT
16 TRBJ2-7 TRBV6-5 NA TRBD2 CASSYSTSGAPYEQYF TGTGCCAGCAGTTACTCGACTAGCGGGGCCCCCTACGAGCAGTACTTC
16 TRBJ2-3 TRBV3-1/TRBV3-2 NA NA CASGGDRIRGTDTQYF TGTGCCAGCGGAGGGGATAGGATAAGAGGGACAGATACGCAGTATTTT
12 TRBJ1-2 TRBV11-2 NA NA CASSFDFYGYTF TGTGCCAGCAGCTTTGACTTCTATGGCTACACCTTC
12 TRBJ1-2 TRBV5-5 NA NA CASSIGGYGYTF TGTGCCAGCAGCATCGGGGGCTATGGCTACACCTTC
15 TRBJ1-2 TRBV7-3 once TRBD1 CASSSGQGDLYGYTF TGTGCCAGCAGCTCCGGACAGGGTGATCTCTATGGCTACACCTTC
17 TRBJ2-4 TRBV7-9 NA TRBD1 CASSPLGTGEVKNIQYF TGTGCCAGCAGCCCGCTAGGGACAGGGGAGGTCAAAAACATTCAGTACTTC
16 TRBJ2-5 TRBV5-1 NA NA CASSLGRSGVTQTQYF TGCGCCAGCAGCTTGGGGAGGTCAGGGGTTACGCAGACCCAGTACTTC
12 TRBJ1-3 TRBV2 NA NA CASSRTGTKKTF TGTGCCAGCAGTCGTACCGGGACAAAAAAAACTTTT
14 TRBJ2-7 TRBV6-5 NA TRBD1 CASRLRTGTYEQYF TGTGCCAGCAGACTTCGGACAGGGACCTACGAGCAGTACTTC
12 TRBJ2-1 TRBV7-8 once NA CASSPEINEQFF TGTGCCAGCAGCCCGGAGATCAATGAGCAGTTCTTC
15 TRBJ1-2 TRBV30 NA TRBD1 CAWRGNRGTNYGYTF TGTGCCTGGAGGGGGAACAGGGGGACTAACTATGGCTACACCTTC
14 TRBJ1-5 TRBV11-2 NA NA CASADGIRNQPQHF TGTGCCAGTGCCGACGGGATCCGGAATCAGCCCCAGCATTTT
18 TRBJ1-6 TRBV7-9 NA NA CASSHSGAGRFSDSPLHF TGTGCCAGCAGCCATAGCGGTGCAGGGAGGTTTTCGGATTCACCCCTCCACTTT
15 TRBJ1-5 TRBV7-9 few TRBD1 CASSSTGNINQPQHF TGTGCCAGCAGCTCGACAGGGAACATCAATCAGCCCCAGCATTTT
14 TRBJ2-5 TRBV7-9 NA NA CASSTGPTGETQYF TGTGCCAGCAGCACCGGTCCAACGGGGGAGACCCAGTACTTC
15 TRBJ1-4 TRBV9 NA NA CASSVGGGTNEKLFF TGTGCCAGCAGCGTAGGGGGAGGGACTAATGAAAAACTGTTTTTT
15 TRBJ1-6 TRBV5-1 NA TRBD1 CASKDTGTVNSPLHF TGCGCCAGCAAAGACACCGGGACAGTCAATTCACCCCTCCACTTT
16 TRBJ2-1 TRBV10-3 NA TRBD1 CATLGQGINSYNEQFF TGTGCCACGCTAGGACAGGGGATTAACTCCTACAATGAGCAGTTCTTC
19 TRBJ2-2 TRBV6-2/TRBV6-3 many NA CASSSQQGRVHSNTGELFF TGTGCCAGCAGTTCCCAACAGGGTCGAGTCCATTCGAACACCGGGGAGCTGTTTTTT
14 TRBJ1-6 TRBV30 NA TRBD1 CAWSEDRADSPLHF TGTGCCTGGAGTGAGGACAGGGCGGATTCACCCCTCCACTTT